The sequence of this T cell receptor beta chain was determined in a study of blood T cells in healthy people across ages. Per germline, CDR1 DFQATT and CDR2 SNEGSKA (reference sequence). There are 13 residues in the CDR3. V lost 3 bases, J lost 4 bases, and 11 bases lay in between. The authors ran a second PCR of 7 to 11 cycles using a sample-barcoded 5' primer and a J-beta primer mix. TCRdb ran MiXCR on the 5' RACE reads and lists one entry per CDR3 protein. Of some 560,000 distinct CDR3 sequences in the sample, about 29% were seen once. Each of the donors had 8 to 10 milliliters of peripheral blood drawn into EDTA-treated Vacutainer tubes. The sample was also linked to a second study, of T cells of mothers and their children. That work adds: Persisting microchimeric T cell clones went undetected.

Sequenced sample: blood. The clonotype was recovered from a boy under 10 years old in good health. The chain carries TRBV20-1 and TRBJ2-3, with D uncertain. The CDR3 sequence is CSASRGLADTQYF. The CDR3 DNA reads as TGCAGTGCTAGTCGTGGTCTCGCAGATACGCAGTATTTT.